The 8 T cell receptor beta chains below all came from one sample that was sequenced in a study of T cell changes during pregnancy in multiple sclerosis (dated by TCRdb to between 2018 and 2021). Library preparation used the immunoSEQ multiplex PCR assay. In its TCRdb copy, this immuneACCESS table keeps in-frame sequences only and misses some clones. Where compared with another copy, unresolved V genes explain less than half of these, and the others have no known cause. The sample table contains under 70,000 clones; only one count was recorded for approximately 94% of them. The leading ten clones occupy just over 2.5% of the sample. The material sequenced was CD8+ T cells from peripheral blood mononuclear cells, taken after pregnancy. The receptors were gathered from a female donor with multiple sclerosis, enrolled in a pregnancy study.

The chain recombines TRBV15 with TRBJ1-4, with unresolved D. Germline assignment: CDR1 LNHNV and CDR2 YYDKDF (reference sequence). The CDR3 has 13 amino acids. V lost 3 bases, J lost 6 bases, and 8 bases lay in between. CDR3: CATSSLPDEKLFF. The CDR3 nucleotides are TGTGCCACCAGCAGCCTTCCGGATGAAAAACTGTTTTTT.

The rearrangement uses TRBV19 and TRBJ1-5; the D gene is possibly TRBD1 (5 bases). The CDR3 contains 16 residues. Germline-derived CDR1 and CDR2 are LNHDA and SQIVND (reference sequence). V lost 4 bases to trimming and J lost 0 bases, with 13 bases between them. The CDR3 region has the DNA TGTGCCAGTAGTACTGACAGTTTTTATAGCAATCAGCCCCAGCATTTT. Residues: CASSTDSFYSNQPQHF.

In nucleotides, the CDR3 is TGTGCCAGCAGCTCGCTTAAGGGACAAGCGAGCTCTGGAAACACCATATATTTT. It translates to CASSSLKGQASSGNTIYF. The J gene is TRBJ1-3, the V gene TRBV25-1, with D possibly TRBD1 on 6 matching bases. Trimming took off 6 bases at V and 0 bases at J, with 21 bases between the two ends. CDR1 and CDR2 from the germline V gene are MGHDK and SYGVNS. The CDR3 runs 18 residues.

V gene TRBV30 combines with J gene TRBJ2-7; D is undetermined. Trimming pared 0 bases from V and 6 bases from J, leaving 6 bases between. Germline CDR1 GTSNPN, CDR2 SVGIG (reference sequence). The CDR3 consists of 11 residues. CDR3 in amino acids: CAWSVNGEQYF. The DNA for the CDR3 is TGTGCCTGGAGTGTTAACGGCGAGCAGTACTTC.

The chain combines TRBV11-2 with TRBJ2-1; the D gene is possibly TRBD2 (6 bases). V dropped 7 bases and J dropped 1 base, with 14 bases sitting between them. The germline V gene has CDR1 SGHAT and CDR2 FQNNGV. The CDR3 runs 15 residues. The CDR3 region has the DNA TGTGCCAGCACCGCAAGAGCGGGTTCCTACAATGAGCAGTTCTTC. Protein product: CASTARAGSYNEQFF.

The CDR3 coding sequence is TGCAGCGTTGGGCCCGTCGAAGCTTTCTTT. It translates to CSVGPVEAFF. V and J are TRBV29-1 and TRBJ1-1; D is unresolved. V was clipped by 4 bases and J by 8 bases, with 8 bases between them. Germline assignment: CDR1 SQVTM and CDR2 ANQGSEA. There are 10 residues in the CDR3.

The CDR3, as DNA: TGTGCCAGCAGTTACCCGACTAGGGGTGCCTACGAGCAGTACTTC. Translating gives CASSYPTRGAYEQYF. The rearrangement uses TRBV6-6 and TRBJ2-7; a weak D match, TRBD2 (6 bases). The CDR3 runs to 15 residues. Germline CDR1 is MNHNY and CDR2 is SVGAGI (reference sequence). Trimming left V 2 bases short and J 2 bases short, with 13 bases between.

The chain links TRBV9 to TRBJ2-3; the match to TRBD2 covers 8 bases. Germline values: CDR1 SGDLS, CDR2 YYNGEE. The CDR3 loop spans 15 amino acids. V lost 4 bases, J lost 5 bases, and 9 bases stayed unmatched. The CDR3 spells CASSPSGRPIDTQYF. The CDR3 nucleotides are TGTGCCAGCAGCCCCAGCGGGAGACCAATAGATACGCAGTATTTT.